Listed below are T cell receptor beta chains from one sample, sequenced in a study of blood T cell repertoires in COVID-19. Data came from immunoSEQ multiplex PCR; TCRdb stores just in-frame clones and leaves some out. The sample consists of fewer than 150,000 clones, approximately 86% of them appearing once. Sequencing used peripheral blood. The receptor set was obtained from a human donor in a cohort sampled during active COVID-19. Each CDR3 is given without its conserved first and last residue.

J gene: TRBJ1-1
V gene: TRBV6-5
CDR3 length: 11
CDR3 protein: ASSSAGVTEAF

J gene: TRBJ2-2
V gene: TRBV5-1
CDR3 length: 14
CDR3 protein: ASSPSGGLNTGELF

J gene: TRBJ2-2
V gene: TRBV4-1
CDR3 length: 15
CDR3 protein: ASSQGTGRGVVGELF

J gene: TRBJ2-3
V gene: TRBV30
CDR3 length: 10
CDR3 protein: AWSVSADTQY

J gene: TRBJ2-1
V gene: TRBV11-3
CDR3 length: 12
CDR3 protein: ASSSSGGHHEQF

J gene: TRBJ2-1
V gene: TRBV5-6
CDR3 length: 13
CDR3 protein: ASSLSDRTYNEQF

J gene: TRBJ1-1
V gene: TRBV30
CDR3 length: 10
CDR3 protein: AWRWRGTEAF

J gene: TRBJ2-5
V gene: TRBV5-4
CDR3 length: 15
CDR3 protein: ASSPGTSGGVGSAQY

J gene: TRBJ2-7
V gene: TRBV10-2
CDR3 length: 12
CDR3 protein: ASREQQGAYEQY

J gene: TRBJ2-7
V gene: TRBV7-2
CDR3 length: 13
CDR3 protein: ASSLWLAGGYEQY

J gene: TRBJ2-7
V gene: TRBV5-6
CDR3 length: 14
CDR3 protein: ASSFSTGGETYEQY

J gene: TRBJ1-1
V gene: TRBV6-1
CDR3 length: 14
CDR3 protein: ASSEALNRMNTEAF

J gene: TRBJ1-2
V gene: TRBV13
CDR3 length: 11
CDR3 protein: ASSLGQGVGYT

J gene: TRBJ1-1
V gene: TRBV3-1/TRBV3-2
CDR3 length: 12
CDR3 protein: ASSFGQGGTEAF

J gene: TRBJ2-7
V gene: TRBV29-1
CDR3 length: 11
CDR3 protein: SVDAGQAMIQY

J gene: TRBJ1-5
V gene: TRBV24-1
CDR3 length: 14
CDR3 protein: APQFPFRDIHQPQH

J gene: TRBJ2-4
V gene: TRBV15
CDR3 length: 16
CDR3 protein: ATTLDIQAGALRNIQY

J gene: TRBJ2-3
V gene: TRBV5-4
CDR3 length: 14
CDR3 protein: ASSLLAGGSTDTQY

J gene: TRBJ1-1
V gene: TRBV6-4
CDR3 length: 12
CDR3 protein: ASSVDRVITEAF

J gene: TRBJ1-5
V gene: TRBV27
CDR3 length: 13
CDR3 protein: ASSRQGANYQPQH

J gene: TRBJ2-1
V gene: TRBV4-1
CDR3 length: 14
CDR3 protein: ASSQGPGLAANEQF

J gene: TRBJ2-5
V gene: TRBV6-5
CDR3 length: 13
CDR3 protein: ASRPQGAHQETQY

J gene: TRBJ1-5
V gene: TRBV14
CDR3 length: 14
CDR3 protein: ASSQASDREDQPQH

J gene: TRBJ1-4
V gene: TRBV25-1
CDR3 length: 12
CDR3 protein: ASQIGTGNEKLF

J gene: TRBJ2-7
V gene: TRBV4-1
CDR3 length: 13
CDR3 protein: ASSQEPGISYEQY

J gene: TRBJ1-1
V gene: TRBV6-6
CDR3 length: 11
CDR3 protein: ASSSGGRTEAF

J gene: TRBJ1-6
V gene: TRBV18
CDR3 length: 16
CDR3 protein: ASSPLAAGPGDNSPLH

J gene: TRBJ1-1
V gene: TRBV7-2
CDR3 length: 14
CDR3 protein: ASSLLGPSRNTEAF

J gene: TRBJ2-5
V gene: TRBV7-2
CDR3 length: 13
CDR3 protein: ASNINSGGEETQY

J gene: TRBJ2-2
V gene: TRBV4-1
CDR3 length: 16
CDR3 protein: ASSLVPPSGRYTGELF

J gene: TRBJ2-5
V gene: TRBV4-1
CDR3 length: 14
CDR3 protein: ASSPRLDYSQETQY

J gene: TRBJ2-7
V gene: TRBV7-2
CDR3 length: 13
CDR3 protein: ASSPQHTKSYEQY

J gene: TRBJ2-3
V gene: TRBV5-6
CDR3 length: 11
CDR3 protein: ASSSLTVDTQY

J gene: TRBJ1-2
V gene: TRBV2
CDR3 length: 13
CDR3 protein: ASVEGRGLSYGYT

J gene: TRBJ1-6
V gene: TRBV4-1
CDR3 length: 12
CDR3 protein: ASSQYRGPSPLH

J gene: TRBJ1-2
V gene: TRBV4-1
CDR3 length: 11
CDR3 protein: ASSLQGVGGYT

J gene: TRBJ1-2
V gene: TRBV27
CDR3 length: 13
CDR3 protein: ASSQLGQGSYGYT

J gene: TRBJ1-1
V gene: TRBV9
CDR3 length: 11
CDR3 protein: ASSLTWSTEAF

J gene: TRBJ1-2
V gene: TRBV14
CDR3 length: 12
CDR3 protein: ASSPTGENYGYT

J gene: TRBJ2-2
V gene: TRBV28
CDR3 length: 15
CDR3 protein: ASSFWDMGQFTGELF

J gene: TRBJ1-4
V gene: TRBV3-1/TRBV3-2
CDR3 length: 14
CDR3 protein: ASSRNLGGFSHGLF

J gene: TRBJ2-1
V gene: TRBV6-1
CDR3 length: 13
CDR3 protein: ASSEEAGSYNEQF

J gene: TRBJ2-3
V gene: TRBV5-1
CDR3 length: 12
CDR3 protein: ASSLGTSTDTQY

J gene: TRBJ2-7
V gene: TRBV7-2
CDR3 length: 13
CDR3 protein: ASSSIRGLAVEQY

J gene: TRBJ2-2
V gene: TRBV28
CDR3 length: 11
CDR3 protein: ASSRGGPGELF

J gene: TRBJ2-2
V gene: TRBV3-1/TRBV3-2
CDR3 length: 11
CDR3 protein: ASRLTGTGELF

J gene: TRBJ2-2
V gene: TRBV5-1
CDR3 length: 14
CDR3 protein: ATQDSPGLNTGELF

J gene: TRBJ1-5
V gene: TRBV2
CDR3 length: 13
CDR3 protein: ASRMGTGTNQPQH

J gene: TRBJ2-2
V gene: TRBV7-6
CDR3 length: 14
CDR3 protein: ASSTWDRGNTGELF

J gene: TRBJ1-1
V gene: TRBV7-2
CDR3 length: 11
CDR3 protein: ASSLIRGGEAF

J gene: TRBJ1-4
V gene: TRBV5-4
CDR3 length: 11
CDR3 protein: ASSPDTGEKLF

J gene: TRBJ2-7
V gene: TRBV5-1
CDR3 length: 14
CDR3 protein: ASRSSGGLSSYEQY

J gene: TRBJ1-1
V gene: TRBV11-2
CDR3 length: 14
CDR3 protein: ASSLPIKALRTEAF

J gene: TRBJ1-2
V gene: TRBV20-1
CDR3 length: 9
CDR3 protein: SANRGQGYT

J gene: TRBJ2-5
V gene: TRBV27
CDR3 length: 10
CDR3 protein: ASSSSEETQY

J gene: TRBJ1-4
V gene: TRBV15
CDR3 length: 14
CDR3 protein: ATSREGGQLNEKLF

J gene: TRBJ2-2
V gene: TRBV28
CDR3 length: 11
CDR3 protein: ASSPFNTGELF

J gene: TRBJ2-3
V gene: TRBV7-3
CDR3 length: 13
CDR3 protein: ASSTRGQGSDTQY